These T cell receptor beta chains were read from a single sample in a study of blood T cells in healthy people across ages. Each CDR3 protein is one row after TCRdb ran MiXCR on the 5' RACE reads. Found here are approximately 880,000 distinct CDR3 sequences, roughly 52% of them singletons; the top ten hold 13%. Sequencing used blood. The receptor source for this set is a man aged 25-45 years in good health. Both conserved end residues are part of each CDR3. The size of a clone is reported for some rows only, either as once, few or many, or as a class for expanded clones.

>few|TRBJ2-4|TRBV5-1
CASSLAPRAKNIQYF
>-|TRBJ2-3|TRBV7-2
CASSLASGGVADTQYF
>many|TRBJ2-7|TRBV7-2
CASSLIAQSYEQYF
>few|TRBJ2-7|TRBV7-9
CASSSGRGSSYEQYF
>-|-|TRBV6-2/TRBV6-3
CASRLGSGGQTQYF
>few|TRBJ2-7|TRBV28
CASALQQNYEQYF
>-|TRBJ2-3|TRBV2
CASSEVWIVQEDTQYF
>-|TRBJ2-3|TRBV20-1
CSAQVPSNTQYF
>-|-|TRBV30
CARSDRGYEQYF
>-|TRBJ2-3|TRBV7-2
CASSSGTNGGAADLDTQYF
>-|TRBJ1-1|TRBV6-2/TRBV6-3
CASSYTGGTGAFF
>few|TRBJ2-7|TRBV7-9
CASSLAGTRRSSSYEQYF
>-|TRBJ2-3|TRBV2
CASRLTTVTDTQYF
>few|TRBJ2-3|TRBV4-1
CASSQAPGDTQYF
>few|TRBJ2-1|TRBV27
CASSRTSGRNEQFF
>-|TRBJ2-3|TRBV9
CASSVGKGSGGADTQYF
>few|TRBJ1-2|TRBV10-3
CAISGGQENYGYTF
>-|TRBJ2-1|TRBV24-1
CATNDGGAGFYNEQFF
>-|TRBJ1-2|TRBV14
CASSPRTNGGYTF
>-|TRBJ1-6|TRBV5-1
CASKRENSPLHF
>-|TRBJ2-5|TRBV11-2
CASSLDQGKQETQYF
>-|TRBJ2-3|TRBV21-1
CASSCGASGGLSTDTQYF
>-|TRBJ1-1|TRBV12-3/TRBV12-4
CAGSRQRMNTEAFF
>few|TRBJ2-1|TRBV5-1
CASSLGPENYNEQFF
>-|TRBJ2-7|TRBV4-1
CASSRRLAGVDRREQYF
>few|TRBJ2-3|TRBV3-1
CASSQVALATDTQYF
>few|TRBJ2-5|TRBV28
CASSMRDRGSQETQYF
>few|TRBJ2-7|TRBV7-2
CASSPQTKQYF
>-|TRBJ2-3|TRBV12-3/TRBV12-4
CASSLALTGTSGVTDTQYF
>once|TRBJ2-1|TRBV14
CASSPLTANEQFF
>once|TRBJ1-2|TRBV28
CASSYTGTATYGYTF
>-|-|TRBV28
CASSGGQGAYYEQYF
>-|TRBJ1-5|TRBV4-2
CASSQERGGQGTVSNQPQHF